This T cell receptor (beta chain) is drawn from a study of cytomegalovirus exposure and HLA in healthy donors. The primer mix had 60 Vbeta and 13 Jbeta primers. In the authors' workflow: Later, an analysis found 80 million or so unique TCR beta chains, and 9.5 million to 11 million of these were shared. Profiled with immunoSEQ multiplex PCR; TCRdb holds only in-frame clones, not every one. V, J and clone size reflect that table, while D and trimming were determined from the DNA. This sample has roughly 130,000 clones; about 80% occur once, and the top ten carry roughly 3%. Overall study results and limits: Most CMV-associated TCR beta chains appeared HLA-restricted in a later analysis.

Trimming at V came to 0 bases and at J to 1 base, leaving 5 bases not matched to a gene. The germline V gene encodes CDR1 ENHRY and CDR2 SYGVKD. The CDR3 runs to 17 residues. About this clone itself: Its antigen is not known.

This chain joins TRBV10-3 and TRBJ2-7; 11 nucleotides agree with TRBD2. This receptor was obtained from a male donor in good health and CMV-seronegative. The specimen sequenced was PBMCs. CDR3 coding DNA: TGTGCCATCAGTGAGTCGACTCCTAGCGGGAGGTCCTACGAGCAGTACTTC. This gives the protein CAISESTPSGRSYEQYF.